The clone carrying this T cell receptor beta chain was seen more than once but under ten times. The data were taken from a study of OX40 agonist ivuxolimab in advanced cancers. At the level of the study: Patients in the trial were receiving intravenous ivuxolimab every 2 weeks, at doses of 0.01 to 10 mg/kg. Of mixed ages from about 23 to 90 and averaging 60 years, the group was around 78% male.

Method: immunoSEQ multiplex PCR; TCRdb's copy keeps in-frame clones and lacks some. Found here are 70,000 to 95,000 clones, around 84% of them singletons; the top ten hold around 1.5%. V dropped 5 bases and J dropped 6; count of bases not matched to a gene: 12. CDR1 SGHTA and CDR2 FQGTGA come from the germline V gene. This CDR3 is 18 amino acids long. The chain uses TRBV7-3 and TRBJ2-1; 14 bases are shared with TRBD2. Material: CD4+ or CD8+ T cells sorted from blood, obtained in a trial of the OX40 agonist ivuxolimab. The TCR was taken from an adult with an advanced solid tumor such as melanoma, head and neck, liver or kidney cancer. The CDR3 reads CASSPRLAGGPGGNEQFF. The CDR3 DNA reads TGTGCCAGCAGCCCCCGACTAGCGGGGGGGCCAGGAGGCAATGAGCAGTTCTTC. The full variable domain, with the rest looked up from reference TRBV7-3 and TRBJ2-1, is GAGVSQTPSNKVTEKGKYVELRCDPISGHTALYWYRQSLGQGPEFLIYFQGTGAADDSGLPNDRFFAVRPEGSVSTLKIQRTERGDSAVYLCASSPRLAGGPGGNEQFFGPGTRLTVL.